The clone carrying this T cell receptor beta chain occurred a few times. As yet, its antigen is unknown. The data belong to a study of T cells in Graves' hyperthyroidism and ophthalmopathy. Study results and caveats: Most clonotypes expanded in thyroid above 0.001 were likewise present in blood.

Under 12 ml fresh peripheral blood yielded the PBMCs. The CDR3 covers 18 residues. Trimming took 8 bases from V and 4 from J; bases not matched to a gene: 18. Germline V lookup: CDR1 MNHEY, CDR2 SVGEGT. Authors of the study amplified TCR beta CDR3 regions from RNA transcripts. TCR CDR3 underwent first-round RT-PCR with the HTBI primer set. TCRdb independently ran MiXCR on the multiplex PCR reads; one entry per CDR3 protein. The table records around 350,000 distinct CDR3 sequences, approximately 19% of them present only once. This TCR was sampled from a woman aged 18 to 35 with Graves' hyperthyroidism. The chain carries TRBV6-2 or TRBV6-3 and TRBJ1-2, with TRBD1 identical over 11 bases. Specimen: blood. The CDR3 region is CASSLLGHGQGATYGYTF. The CDR3 coding sequence is TGTGCCAGCTCCCTCCTGGGTCACGGACAGGGGGCGACCTATGGCTACACCTTC.